This T cell receptor beta chain was sequenced for a study of blood T cell repertoires in COVID-19. V gave up 7 bases and J gave up 12 bases; unmatched junction bases: 6. CDR3 size: 13 residues. A Seattle source enrolled patients during active infection and followed them longitudinally. TCRdb keeps only in-frame clones here, not all; method: immunoSEQ multiplex PCR. The sample shows tens of thousands of clones, around 88% of them seen only once. The material sequenced was peripheral blood. This clonotype was obtained from a woman aged 60-70 years with COVID-19, enrolled during active disease. This sequence joins TRBV12-3 or TRBV12-4 and TRBJ2-1, with TRBD2 matching 13 bases. For the CDR3, the DNA is TGTGCCAGCATCCTGGGACTAGCGGGGACGCAGTTCTTC. This codes for CASILGLAGTQFF.